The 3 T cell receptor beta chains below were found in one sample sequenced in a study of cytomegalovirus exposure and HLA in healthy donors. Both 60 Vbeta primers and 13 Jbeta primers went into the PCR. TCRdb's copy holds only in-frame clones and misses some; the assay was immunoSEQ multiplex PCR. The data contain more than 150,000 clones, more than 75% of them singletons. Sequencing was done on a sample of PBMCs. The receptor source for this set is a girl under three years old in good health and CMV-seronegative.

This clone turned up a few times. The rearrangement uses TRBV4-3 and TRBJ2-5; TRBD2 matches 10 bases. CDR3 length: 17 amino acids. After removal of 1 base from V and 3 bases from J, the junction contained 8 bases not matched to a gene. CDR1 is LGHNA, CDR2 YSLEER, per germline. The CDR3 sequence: CASSQAALAGVEETQYF. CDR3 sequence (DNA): TGCGCCAGCAGCCAAGCCGCCCTAGCGGGAGTTGAAGAGACCCAGTACTTC.

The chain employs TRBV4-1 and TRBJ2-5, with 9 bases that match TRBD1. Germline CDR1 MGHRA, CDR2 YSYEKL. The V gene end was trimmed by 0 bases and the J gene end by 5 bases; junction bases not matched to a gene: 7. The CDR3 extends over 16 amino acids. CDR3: CASSQDFGTGFETQYF. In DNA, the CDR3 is TGCGCCAGCAGCCAAGACTTTGGGACAGGGTTTGAGACCCAGTACTTC.

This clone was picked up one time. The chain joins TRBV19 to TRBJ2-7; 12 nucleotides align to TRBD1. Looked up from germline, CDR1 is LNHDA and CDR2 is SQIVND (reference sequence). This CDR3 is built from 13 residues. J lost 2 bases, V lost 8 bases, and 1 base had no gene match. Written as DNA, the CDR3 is TGTGCCAGTGGGACAGGGGGCCCCTACGAGCAGTACTTC. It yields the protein CASGTGGPYEQYF.